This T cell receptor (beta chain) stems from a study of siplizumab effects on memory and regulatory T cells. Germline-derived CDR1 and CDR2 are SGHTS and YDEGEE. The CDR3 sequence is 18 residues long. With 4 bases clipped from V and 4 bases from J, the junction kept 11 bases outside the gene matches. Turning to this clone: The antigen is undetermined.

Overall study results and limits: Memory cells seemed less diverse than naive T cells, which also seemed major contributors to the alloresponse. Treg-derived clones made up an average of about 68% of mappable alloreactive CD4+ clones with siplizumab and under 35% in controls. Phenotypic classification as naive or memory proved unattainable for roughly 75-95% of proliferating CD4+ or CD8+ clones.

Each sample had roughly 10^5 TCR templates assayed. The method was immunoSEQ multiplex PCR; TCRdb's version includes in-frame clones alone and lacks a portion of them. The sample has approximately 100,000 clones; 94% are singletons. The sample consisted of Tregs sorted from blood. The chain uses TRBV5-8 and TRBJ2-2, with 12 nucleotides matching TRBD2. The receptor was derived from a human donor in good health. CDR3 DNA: TGTGCCAGCAGCCGGCGGACTAGCGGGGTAGGGGGCACCGGGGAGCTGTTTTTT. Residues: CASSRRTSGVGGTGELFF.